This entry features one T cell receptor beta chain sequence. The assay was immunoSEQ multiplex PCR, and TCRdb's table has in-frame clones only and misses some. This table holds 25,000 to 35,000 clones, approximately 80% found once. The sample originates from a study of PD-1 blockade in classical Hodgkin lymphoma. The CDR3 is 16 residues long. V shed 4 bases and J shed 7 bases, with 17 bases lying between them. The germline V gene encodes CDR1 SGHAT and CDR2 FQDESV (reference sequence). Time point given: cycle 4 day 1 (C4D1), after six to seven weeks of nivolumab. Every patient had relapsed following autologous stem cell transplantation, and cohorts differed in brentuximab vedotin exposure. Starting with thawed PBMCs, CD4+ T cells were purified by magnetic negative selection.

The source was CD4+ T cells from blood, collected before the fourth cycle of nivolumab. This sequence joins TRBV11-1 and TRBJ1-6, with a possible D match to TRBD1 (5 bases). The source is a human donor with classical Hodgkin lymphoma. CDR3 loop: CASSWRTRRDNSPLHF. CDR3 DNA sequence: TGTGCCAGCAGCTGGCGAACCCGACGGGACAATTCACCCCTCCACTTT.